This TCR beta chain was documented in a study of regulatory T cells in long-lasting Graves disease. Across the whole study: Antithyroid drug use was under 3 months in newly diagnosed Graves' patients. Regarding the study as a whole: Persistent patients had a count of shared public clonotypes (roughly 2,500) that exceeded that of new patients (966). Graves' patients with persistent disease showed TCR diversity lower than patients newly diagnosed.

The sample holds many counts of this clonotype. The target antigen is unknown. Construction of the TCR beta libraries employed iRepertoire HTBI primers in conjunction with Arm-PCR of CDR3 regions. TCRdb passed the multiplex PCR reads through MiXCR, listing each CDR3 protein once. This sample carries 500,000 to 700,000 distinct CDR3 sequences, roughly 15% of them seen once, and the ten largest clones take approximately 20%. The CDR3 has 12 residues. The germline gives CDR1 DFQATT, CDR2 SNEGSKA (reference sequence). The V end was cut by 5 bases, the J end by 4 bases, with 11 bases between. Time point defined: newly diagnosed GD, antithyroid drugs for less than 3 months. RNA from PBMCs was the source of the TCR library. These same data were also listed under a study on T cells in Graves' hyperthyroidism and ophthalmopathy. This second study says: The HTBI set primed first-round TCR CDR3 RT-PCR.

This rearrangement joins TRBV20-1 to TRBJ2-5, with D possibly matching TRBD1 (6 bases). The material was peripheral blood mononuclear cells (PBMCs), obtained at new diagnosis, from a patient treated with antithyroid drugs. The clonotype comes from a young woman with Graves disease. The CDR3, as DNA: TGCAGTGCTTCAGGGGTGGGAGAGACCCAGTACTTC. Its protein product is CSASGVGETQYF.